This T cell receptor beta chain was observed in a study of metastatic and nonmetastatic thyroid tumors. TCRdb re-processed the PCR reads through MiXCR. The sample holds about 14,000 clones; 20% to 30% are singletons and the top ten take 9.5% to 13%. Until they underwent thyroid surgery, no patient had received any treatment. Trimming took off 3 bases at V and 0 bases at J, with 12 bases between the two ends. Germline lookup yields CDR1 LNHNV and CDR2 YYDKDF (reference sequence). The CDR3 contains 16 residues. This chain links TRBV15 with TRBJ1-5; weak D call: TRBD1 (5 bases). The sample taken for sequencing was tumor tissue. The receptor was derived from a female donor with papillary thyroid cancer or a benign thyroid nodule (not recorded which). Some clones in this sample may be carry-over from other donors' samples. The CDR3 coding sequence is TGTGCCACCAGCAGGGGGTGGGGGGGTAGCAATCAGCCCCAGCATTTT. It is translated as CATSRGWGGSNQPQHF.